The T cell receptor (beta chain) under discussion was sequenced for a study of T cell responses to AZD1222 COVID-19 vaccine (dated by TCRdb to 2020 to 2022). Regarding the study in general: AZD1222 recipients given second doses at about 4 weeks or at about 12 weeks were pooled, since spike-specific TCR depth and breadth were not found to differ between the two schedules. TCR sequencing covered 233 trial participants: some 210 given two doses of AZD1222 and 26 given two doses of MenACWY control vaccine. Trial participants were enrolled by age into subgroups of 18-55, 56-69 and 70-plus years, and around 140, 26 and 57 TCR-sequenced participants, respectively, were included in these subgroups. The investigation overall reported the following: CD4 TCRs associated with the vaccine covered the entire spike protein, and the dominant responses were in regions 160-218 and 743-854. Participants were mostly white British, with more females than males. The authors suggested clonal diversity may have been underestimated. Conclusions about previously exposed vaccinees were limited because only six AZD1222 recipients were SARS-CoV-2 seropositive at baseline. Reportedly, close to half of the unique spike-specific TCRs recognized epitopes lying outside the regions that are mutated in the B.1.351 and B.1.1.7 variants. No day 14 peak-response samples were available, so repertoires were characterized only after the peak T cell response. The 56-69-year group was small, and its depth increase did not reach significance, likely because of low power. A significant rise in spike-specific TCR breadth and depth was observed after two AZD1222 doses relative to day 0 and relative to MenACWY recipients.

A word on this clone: Which antigen it targets is not known. The record has no base qualities; no much larger clone is one base away.

The time point label on this specimen signifies: baseline before first vaccination. Vaccinee samples came from UK trials COV001 and COV002, including a single-blind randomized controlled phase 2/3 trial of AZD1222 (ChAdOx1 nCoV-19) in healthy adults. For TCRbeta chain sequencing, PBMC samples from trial participants were taken at day 0 and at day 28 after the second dose. The CDR3 regions of human TCRbeta chains were analyzed by immunosequencing. Per the source publication's procedure: Repertoire TCRs were checked for matches against a reference library of SARS-CoV-2-specific TCRs that had been generated using the MIRA antigen-specificity platform. Breadth was defined as the fraction of unique TCRs that were SARS-CoV-2-associated, and depth was defined as the fraction of total T cells that were SARS-CoV-2-associated. Each spike-specific TCR was assigned to its reactive spike region and to a CD4 or CD8 class using the MIRA data. Log10-transformed breadth and depth values were compared by one-way ANOVA with Sidak's multiple comparisons tests. The source is immuneACCESS, and TCRdb retained only in-frame sequences with V and J called. Part of the clones is not carried over; for the studies checked, unresolved V genes explain less than half of this, and the remainder is unexplained. V and J calls and clone size come straight from that table; D and trimming were deduced from the DNA. This sample comprises 150,000 to 200,000 clones, around 95% of them detected only once. The top ten constitute approximately 0.6% of the sample.

V and J are truncated by 9 bases and 0 bases respectively, leaving an intervening sequence of 11 bases. Spanning cysteine to phenylalanine, the CDR3 consists of 13 amino acids. Of the read, only the CDR3 DNA is kept; its 39 bases are in frame from base 1. For CDR1 and CDR2, the germline V gene lists MDHEN and SYDVKM. Recombination joined TRBV28 with TRBJ1-1, with TRBD1 as a weak D call on 6 bases. This receptor was identified in an adult in good health. The sequencing here drew on peripheral blood, taken on day 0 of AZD1222 vaccination. The DNA sequence is TGTGCCAGTTCGGGACACTTGAACACTGAAGCTTTCTTT. This gives the protein CASSGHLNTEAFF.